This is a list of T cell receptor beta chains from one sample in a study of shared clonotypes between healthy human individuals. Clones were read by immunoSEQ multiplex PCR, and TCRdb kept only the in-frame ones, dropping some. The data contain 450,000 to 600,000 clones, around 79% of them singletons. Input material: PBMCs. The receptors stem from a woman between 40 and 55 years old in good health. Some clones in this sample may be carry-over from other donors' samples. CDR3s leave out the opening cysteine and the closing phenylalanine or tryptophan. Clone size is shown for a subset of rows, as once, few, many or a class of expanded clone.

v_call	clone_size	j_call	cdr3_length	cdr3_aa
TRBV5-1	.	TRBJ2-3	14	ASSPGLARSLDTQY
TRBV30	.	TRBJ2-1	12	AWSVGLAGDEQF
TRBV7-3	.	TRBJ2-1	13	ASSSRPGGHNEQF
TRBV7-2	.	TRBJ1-2	13	ASSKAGQGSYGYT
TRBV18	.	TRBJ2-1	14	ASSLSPGTSGIEQF
TRBV11-3	.	TRBJ2-3	13	ASSLGTGITDTQY
TRBV7-2	.	TRBJ2-7	13	ASSPTVGVMNEQY
TRBV18	.	TRBJ1-1	12	ASSLSAEVTEAF
TRBV5-1	.	TRBJ2-2	12	ASSQRLNTGELF
TRBV18	.	TRBJ1-1	13	ASSPPYNRNTEAF
TRBV10-1	.	TRBJ2-2	10	ASSRGTGELF
TRBV19	once	TRBJ2-6	15	ASRFSGHLSGANVLT
TRBV2	.	TRBJ2-2	15	ASSELMTSGRPGELF
TRBV4-2	.	TRBJ2-7	11	ASSLGRKSEQY
TRBV6-1	.	TRBJ2-2	12	ASRDGPNTGELF
TRBV9	.	TRBJ1-1	14	ASSFTPETANTEAF
TRBV5-5	few	TRBJ1-1	11	ASSLDWNTEAF
TRBV18	once	TRBJ2-7	12	ASSPPTAVYEQY
TRBV10-3	few	TRBJ1-2	10	AIGGTAYGYT
TRBV30	.	.	10	AWSGQAYEQY
TRBV4-1	.	TRBJ1-1	13	ASSYRTGRYTEAF
TRBV27	.	TRBJ2-1	14	ASSLSISGIVNEQF